This T cell receptor (beta chain) was sequenced during a study of shared clonotypes between healthy human individuals. Study-wide findings and caveats: Few donors restricted represented genetic and exposure-history diversity.

The naive CD8 fraction comprised CD45RO-negative cells positively selected for CCR7 and excluded terminally differentiated effector memory CD45RA+ cells. An assay was performed, and its level was deep. Investigators spread the genomic DNA of each subset evenly over several immunoSEQ plates. Clones were sequenced by immunoSEQ multiplex PCR, and TCRdb holds only the in-frame ones, with some missing. The table has around 2,000,000 clones, over 85% seen once. The CDR3 covers 15 residues. CDR1 is GTSNPN and CDR2 is SVGIG in the germline V gene (reference sequence). Trimming took 0 bases from V and 4 from J, leaving 12 bases between them. As concerns this clone: Its target is unknown.

The specimen was naive CD8+ T cells sorted from blood. The chain employs TRBV30 and TRBJ1-4, with D perhaps matching TRBD1 (5 bases). The receptor's source is a man between 18 and 29 years old in good health. The CDR3 DNA follows: TGTGCCTGGAGTGTACTGGGGGATATTAATGAAAAACTGTTTTTT. Its protein is CAWSVLGDINEKLFF.